This entry lists 21 T cell receptor beta chains sequenced from one sample in a study of early stage breast cancer tumors. Sequencing used immunoSEQ multiplex PCR; TCRdb keeps in-frame clones, though not all of them. Found here are approximately 33,000 clones, around 67% of them singletons; the top ten hold 4.7%. Specimen: blood. These receptors originate from a person aged 40 to 50 with breast cancer.

In this sample, this clone turned up a few times. The gene calls are TRBV15 and TRBJ2-2; 8 bases agree with TRBD2. V was pared by 3 bases and J by 0 bases, with 12 bases of the junction left unmatched. CDR1 is LNHNV, CDR2 YYDKDF, per germline (reference sequence). The CDR3 spans 19 residues. The CDR3 loop is CATSSGLAGTDTNTGELFF. The CDR3 DNA reads TGTGCCACCAGCAGTGGACTAGCTGGGACCGATACGAACACCGGGGAGCTGTTTTTT.

This clone was detected only once. The chain uses TRBV5-5 and TRBJ1-1, with D hard to call. Trimming removed 4 bases from V and 2 bases from J, with 18 bases in between. Per germline, CDR1 SGHKS and CDR2 YYEKEE (reference sequence). The CDR3 sequence is 16 residues long. The CDR3 sequence: CASSEKPAGSNTEAFF. The CDR3, as DNA: TGTGCCAGCAGCGAAAAACCGGCGGGATCCAACACTGAAGCTTTCTTT.

The CDR3 sequence is CASSHGPPGTEAFF. The CDR3 nucleotides read TGCGCCAGCAGCCACGGGCCTCCTGGCACTGAAGCTTTCTTT. This chain joins TRBV4-1 and TRBJ1-1; D remains ambiguous. V was trimmed by 3 bases and J by 4 bases, leaving 12 bases between them. CDR3 size: 14 residues. From germline, CDR1 is MGHRA and CDR2 YSYEKL.

The rearrangement links TRBV9 to TRBJ2-7; D may be TRBD2 (5 bases). The CDR3 sequence is 16 residues long. The germline gives CDR1 SGDLS, CDR2 YYNGEE. Trimming left V 5 bases short and J 0 bases short, with 18 bases between. Written as DNA, the CDR3 is TGTGCCAGCAGTGCTACGGGATACCCCAACTCCTACGAGCAGTACTTC. Translating it yields CASSATGYPNSYEQYF.

CDR3 in DNA: TGTGCCAGCAGCGTAGCTGGGGGCCTGGCCCCCGATGAGCAGTTCTTC. This translates into CASSVAGGLAPDEQFF. The rearrangement uses TRBV9 and TRBJ2-1; the D gene is possibly TRBD1 (6 bases). CDR3 length: 16 residues. Germline V CDR1 and CDR2: SGDLS, YYNGEE. V was shortened by 0 bases and J by 8 bases, with 18 bases between the two germline ends.

The chain has TRBV15 and TRBJ2-7; D might be TRBD1 (6 bases). CDR3 length: 14 amino acids. Looked up from germline, CDR1 is LNHNV and CDR2 is YYDKDF (reference sequence). Between the trimmed V and J ends, which lost 3 bases and 4 bases, there was a span of 13 bases. The CDR3: CATSSYTGRYEQYF. CDR3 coding DNA: TGTGCCACCAGCAGTTATACAGGGCGGTACGAGCAGTACTTC.

This sequence joins TRBV4-3 and TRBJ2-1; D is unresolved. V shed 4 bases and J shed 9 bases, with 19 bases lying between them. CDR3 size: 15 residues. CDR1 is LGHNA, CDR2 YSLEER, per germline. This CDR3 is CASSPTPSQRVEQFF. Written as DNA, the CDR3 is TGCGCCAGCAGCCCTACCCCCTCCCAAAGGGTTGAGCAGTTCTTC.

The J gene is TRBJ1-1, the V gene TRBV5-4; TRBD1 aligns across 7 bases. Germline trimming cut 3 bases from V and 4 bases from J; bases unmatched to any gene: 9. This CDR3 region has 15 residues. The germline V gene encodes CDR1 SGHNT and CDR2 YYREEE (reference sequence). CDR3 in DNA: TGTGCCAGCAGCTCCGCCGACAGGGCTAGCACTGAAGCTTTCTTT. Its protein product is CASSSADRASTEAFF.

V and J are TRBV9 and TRBJ1-4; tentative D call: TRBD1 (5 bases). The CDR3 sequence is 14 residues long. V was shortened by 1 base and J by 1 base, with 5 bases between the two germline ends. The germline V gene has CDR1 SGDLS and CDR2 YYNGEE. CDR3 loop: CASSVQGTNEKLFF. CDR3 coding DNA: TGTGCCAGCAGCGTACAGGGAACTAATGAAAAACTGTTTTTT.

The CDR3 DNA follows: TGTGCCAGCAGCGGGACAGCTACTCAGACCTACGAGCAGTACTTC. Protein product: CASSGTATQTYEQYF. This chain connects TRBV14 to TRBJ2-7, with 7 bases matching TRBD1. The V segment lost 5 bases and the J segment 2 bases; nucleotides outside the gene matches: 9. Looked up from germline, CDR1 is SGHDN and CDR2 is FVKESK. This CDR3 has 15 residues.

V is TRBV5-1 and J is TRBJ2-7; 11 nucleotides line up with TRBD1. There are 15 residues in the CDR3. Germline values: CDR1 SGHRS, CDR2 YFSETQ. V lost 4 bases and J lost 3; bases outside the gene matches: 6. The CDR3 DNA follows: TGCGCCAGCAGCAGGACAGGGGGCGAAATCTACGAGCAGTACTTC. Protein product: CASSRTGGEIYEQYF. The full variable domain, rest sourced from reference TRBV5-1 and TRBJ2-7, is KAGVTQTPRYLIKTRGQQVTLSCSPISGHRSVSWYQQTPGQGLQFLFEYFSETQRNKGNFPGRFSGRQFSNSRSEMNVSTLELGDSALYLCASSRTGGEIYEQYFGPGTRLTVT.

The chain carries TRBV21-1 and TRBJ1-1; the D call in the table, TRBD1, was not verified against the DNA. TRBV21-1 is marked as a pseudogene. CDR3 length: 17 amino acids. The CDR3 protein is CASSVRDRGPGGTEAFF. For the CDR3, the DNA is TGTGCCAGCAGCGTCCGGGACAGGGGGCCTGGGGGCACTGAAGCTTTCTTT.

The V gene is TRBV30, the J gene TRBJ1-1; D is uncertain. The germline V gene encodes CDR1 GTSNPN and CDR2 SVGIG (reference sequence). V gave up 4 bases and J gave up 2 bases, with 14 bases separating them. The CDR3 sequence is 14 residues long. CDR3 DNA sequence: TGTGCCTGGATTGGAGGGCCCTTCAACACTGAAGCTTTCTTT. Translation: CAWIGGPFNTEAFF.

The V gene is TRBV5-1, the J gene TRBJ2-7; D tentatively reads TRBD1 or TRBD2 (5 bases each). V lost 2 bases and J 7 bases, leaving 25 bases between the germline ends. Germline V gene lookup returns CDR1 SGHRS and CDR2 YFSETQ. This CDR3 is 17 amino acids long. As DNA, the CDR3 is TGCGCCAGCAGCTTTCCAAGAGTGGGGGTGGCGGCGAGGGAGCAGTACTTC. This gives the protein CASSFPRVGVAAREQYF.

The chain joins TRBV10-3 to TRBJ1-2, with unresolved D. Trimming pared 0 bases from V and 5 bases from J, leaving 10 bases between. The CDR3 is 14 amino acids. CDR1 is ENHRY and CDR2 is SYGVKD in the germline V gene. The CDR3 protein is CAISESYQLYGYTF. As DNA, the CDR3 is TGTGCCATCAGTGAGTCCTACCAGTTATATGGCTACACCTTC.

The V gene is TRBV28, the J gene TRBJ1-2; D remains ambiguous. The CDR3 sequence is 13 residues long. In germline, CDR1 is MDHEN, CDR2 SYDVKM. V lost 3 bases to trimming and J lost 4 bases, with 9 bases between them. CDR3 sequence reads: CASSFGLGYGYTF. Written as DNA, the CDR3 is TGTGCCAGCAGTTTCGGACTAGGCTATGGCTACACCTTC.

The V call is TRBV7-8, the J call TRBJ1-3, with 7 bases aligning to TRBD1. Germline V gene lookup returns CDR1 SGHVS and CDR2 FQNEAQ. J gave up 6 bases and V 5 bases, and 7 bases lay outside the gene matches. This CDR3 contains 14 residues. The CDR3 coding sequence is TGTGCCAGCAGCCCTGACAGGGTCGAAAACACCATATATTTT. Translated, it gives CASSPDRVENTIYF.

The gene calls are TRBV4-2 and TRBJ2-7; 8 bases fit TRBD1. The ends lost 0 bases at V and 2 bases at J; junction bases unmatched: 6. The CDR3 contains 16 residues. CDR1 and CDR2 (germline): LGHNA, YNFKEQ. CDR3 sequence (DNA): TGTGCCAGCAGCCAAGAGAGGGGACAGGTTGCCTACGAGCAGTACTTC. This codes for CASSQERGQVAYEQYF.

J is TRBJ2-2 and V is TRBV7-9; either TRBD1 or TRBD2 may supply D (5 bases each). The germline gives CDR1 SEHNR, CDR2 FQNEAQ (reference sequence). V shed 4 bases and J shed 3 bases, with 12 bases lying between them. The CDR3 extends over 15 amino acids. CDR3 bases: TGTGCCAGCAGCTCGGGACGGCACGACACCGGGGAGCTGTTTTTT. It translates to CASSSGRHDTGELFF. The variable domain in full, with the rest retrieved from reference TRBV7-9 and TRBJ2-2, is DTGVSQNPRHKITKRGQNVTFRCDPISEHNRLYWYRQTLGQGPEFLTYFQNEAQLEKSRLLSDRFSAERPKGSFSTLEIQRTEQGDSAMYLCASSSGRHDTGELFFGEGSRLTVL.

The chain carries TRBV19 and TRBJ2-1; 9 nucleotides agree with TRBD1. Germline CDR1 and CDR2: LNHDA and SQIVND (reference sequence). The J segment lost 8 bases and the V segment lost 4 bases, leaving 9 bases of the junction unmatched. This CDR3 region has 15 residues. The CDR3 sequence: CASSKPGTGQDEQFF. The DNA of the CDR3 is TGTGCCAGTAGTAAACCCGGGACAGGGCAAGATGAGCAGTTCTTC.

The genes are TRBV10-1 and TRBJ2-3, with a possible D match to TRBD2 (5 bases). Per germline, CDR1 WNHNN and CDR2 SYGVQD (reference sequence). The V and J ends lost 5 bases and 1 base respectively, with 16 bases between them. The CDR3 loop spans 16 amino acids. Here the CDR3 DNA reads TGCGCCAGCAGTAGATACCGGGGAGCGGGCACAGATACGCAGTATTTT. This codes for CASSRYRGAGTDTQYF.